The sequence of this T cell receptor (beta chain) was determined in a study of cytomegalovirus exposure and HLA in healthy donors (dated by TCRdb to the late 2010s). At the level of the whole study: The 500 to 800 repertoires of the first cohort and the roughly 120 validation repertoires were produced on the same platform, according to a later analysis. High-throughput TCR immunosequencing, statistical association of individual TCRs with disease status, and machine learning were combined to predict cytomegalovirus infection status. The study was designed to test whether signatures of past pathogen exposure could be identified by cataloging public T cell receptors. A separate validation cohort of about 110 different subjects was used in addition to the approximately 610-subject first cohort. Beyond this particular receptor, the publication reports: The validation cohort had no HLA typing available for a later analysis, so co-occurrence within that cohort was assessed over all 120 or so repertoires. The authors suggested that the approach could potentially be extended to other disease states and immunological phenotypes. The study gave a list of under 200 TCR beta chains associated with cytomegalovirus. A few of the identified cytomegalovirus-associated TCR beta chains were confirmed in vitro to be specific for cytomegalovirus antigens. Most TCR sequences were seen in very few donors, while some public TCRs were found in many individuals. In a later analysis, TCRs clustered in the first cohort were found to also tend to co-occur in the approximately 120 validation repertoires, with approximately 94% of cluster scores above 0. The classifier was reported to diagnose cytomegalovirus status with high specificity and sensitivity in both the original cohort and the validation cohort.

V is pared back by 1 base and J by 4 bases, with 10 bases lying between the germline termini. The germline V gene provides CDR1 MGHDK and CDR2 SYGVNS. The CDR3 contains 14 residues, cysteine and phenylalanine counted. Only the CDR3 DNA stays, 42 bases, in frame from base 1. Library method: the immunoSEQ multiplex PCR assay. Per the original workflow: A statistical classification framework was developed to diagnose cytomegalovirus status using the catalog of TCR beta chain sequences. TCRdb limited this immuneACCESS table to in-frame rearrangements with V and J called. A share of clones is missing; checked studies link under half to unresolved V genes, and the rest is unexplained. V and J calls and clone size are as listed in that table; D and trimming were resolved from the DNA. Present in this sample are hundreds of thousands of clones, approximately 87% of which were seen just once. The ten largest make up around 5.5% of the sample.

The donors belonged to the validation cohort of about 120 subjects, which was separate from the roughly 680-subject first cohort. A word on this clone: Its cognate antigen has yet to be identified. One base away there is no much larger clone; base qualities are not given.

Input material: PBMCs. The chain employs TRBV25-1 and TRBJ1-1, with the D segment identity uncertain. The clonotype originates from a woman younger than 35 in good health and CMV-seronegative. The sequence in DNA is TGTGCCAGCAGTGAATCGATCGCGGGCACTGAAGCTTTCTTT. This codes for CASSESIAGTEAFF.